This T cell receptor beta chain is drawn from a study of shared clonotypes between healthy human individuals. TCRdb keeps only in-frame clones here, not all; method: immunoSEQ multiplex PCR. Of roughly 2.5 million clones in the sample, roughly 92% were seen once. V lost 0 bases and J lost 4, with 13 bases in between. The germline CDR1 and CDR2 sequences are MGHRA and YSYEKL. The CDR3 is 17 residues long. The receptor's source is a man between 18 and 35 years old in good health. Sample: naive CD4+ T cells sorted from blood. The subset denotes: CD45RA+ positively selected. The V call is TRBV4-1, the J call TRBJ2-6; no reliable D call. CDR3 amino acids: CASSQDQEARGANVLTF. In DNA, the CDR3 is TGCGCCAGCAGCCAAGATCAAGAGGCGAGGGGGGCCAACGTCCTGACTTTC.